This entry lists 14 T cell receptor beta chains sequenced from one sample in a study of cytomegalovirus exposure and HLA in healthy donors. The PCR had 60 Vbeta and 13 Jbeta primers. Sequencing used immunoSEQ multiplex PCR; TCRdb keeps in-frame clones, though not all of them. The listing records fewer than 150,000 clones. The specimen was PBMCs. The receptors here all came from a woman in her sixties or seventies in good health and CMV-seronegative.

This sequence joins TRBV19 and TRBJ2-2; 7 bases fit TRBD2. This CDR3 region has 14 residues. Germline-derived CDR1 and CDR2 are LNHDA and SQIVND (reference sequence). The ends lost 4 bases at V and 1 base at J; junction bases unmatched: 0. The DNA for the CDR3 is TGTGCCAGTAGTAGGACTAGGAACACCGGGGAGCTGTTTTTT. This sequence encodes CASSRTRNTGELFF.

This chain links TRBV25-1 with TRBJ2-7, with TRBD2 matching 12 bases. Trimming took 3 bases from V and 3 from J; bases not matched to a gene: 3. Per the germline V gene, CDR1 is MGHDK and CDR2 is SYGVNS. The CDR3 runs to 15 residues. The CDR3 nucleotides are TGTGCCAGCAGTGAGACTAGCGGGGGCCTCTACGAGCAGTACTTC. It yields the protein CASSETSGGLYEQYF.

The chain joins TRBV2 to TRBJ1-1; maybe TRBD1 (6 bases). The CDR3 has 16 residues. Trimming left V 9 bases short and J 10 bases short, with 30 bases between. CDR1 and CDR2 from the germline V gene are SNHLY and FYNNEI. The CDR3 is CARRPGGYHRETRAFF. DNA of the CDR3: TGTGCCAGAAGACCGGGTGGCTACCACAGGGAAACTCGAGCTTTCTTT.

This rearrangement joins TRBV28 to TRBJ2-7; D perhaps matches TRBD1 (7 bases). Trimming stripped 3 bases from V and 2 bases from J, with 14 bases between. This CDR3 is built from 15 residues. Germline assignment: CDR1 MDHEN and CDR2 SYDVKM. CDR3 residues: CASSFGDSGPYEQYF. As DNA, the CDR3 is TGTGCCAGCAGTTTTGGGGACAGCGGGCCCTACGAGCAGTACTTC. Looking up the rest from reference TRBV28 and TRBJ2-7 gives the full variable domain: DVKVTQSSRYLVKRTGEKVFLECVQDMDHENMFWYRQDPGLGLRLIYFSYDVKMKEKGDIPEGYSVSREKKERFSLILESASTNQTSMYLCASSFGDSGPYEQYFGPGTRLTVT.

The rearrangement links TRBV27 to TRBJ2-2; 10 nucleotides agree with TRBD2. Germline V gene lookup returns CDR1 MNHEY and CDR2 SMNVEV (reference sequence). The CDR3 totals 17 residues. V lost 2 bases and J lost 3; bases outside the gene matches: 6. CDR3 in amino acids: CASSLSPGLAHTGELFF. For the CDR3, the DNA is TGTGCCAGCAGTTTAAGCCCGGGACTAGCGCACACCGGGGAGCTGTTTTTT.

The V and J genes are TRBV7-9 and TRBJ2-7; 10 positions agree with TRBD1. This CDR3 has 13 residues. After removal of 8 bases from V and 5 bases from J, the junction contained 6 bases not matched to a gene. CDR1 and CDR2 (germline): SEHNR, FQNEAQ (reference sequence). CDR3 loop: CASDRGRTHEQYF. The CDR3 DNA sequence: TGTGCCAGCGACAGGGGGCGAACACACGAGCAGTACTTC.

V and J are TRBV5-1 and TRBJ2-7; 9 bases are a match to TRBD1. From germline, CDR1 is SGHRS and CDR2 YFSETQ. CDR3 size: 15 residues. With 1 base clipped from V and 4 bases from J, the junction kept 6 bases outside the gene matches. CDR3 bases: TGCGCCAGCAGCTTGCTTTCGGGACAGGGATACGAGCAGTACTTC. Protein sequence: CASSLLSGQGYEQYF.

The J gene is TRBJ1-1, the V gene TRBV5-1; 8 bases match TRBD1. The CDR3 loop spans 17 amino acids. Germline V CDR1 and CDR2: SGHRS, YFSETQ. Germline trimming cut 1 base from V and 0 bases from J; bases unmatched to any gene: 8. CDR3 sequence: CASSLQGANVMNTEAFF. Here the CDR3 DNA reads TGCGCCAGCAGCTTGCAGGGGGCGAATGTTATGAACACTGAAGCTTTCTTT.

V gene TRBV10-2 combines with J gene TRBJ1-2; D is unresolved. The V and J ends lost 3 bases and 5 bases respectively, with 13 bases between them. CDR1 is WSHSY and CDR2 is SAAADI in the germline V gene. This CDR3 spans 14 amino acids. The CDR3 DNA follows: TGCGCCAGCAGTGATAGCGGGGTAGGGTATGGCTACACCTTC. Encoded protein: CASSDSGVGYGYTF.

This rearrangement joins TRBV28 to TRBJ2-1, with TRBD2 identical over 9 bases. Germline lookup yields CDR1 MDHEN and CDR2 SYDVKM. V was pared by 3 bases and J by 3 bases, with 3 bases of the junction left unmatched. The CDR3 extends over 15 amino acids. The CDR3 DNA reads as TGTGCCAGCAGTTTGAGGCGGGGGGGCTACAATGAGCAGTTCTTC. It translates to CASSLRRGGYNEQFF.

The CDR3 region has the DNA TGTGCCAGCAGCCAAGAGGGACAGGGGGCTTGGATCACTGAAGCTTTCTTT. Protein: CASSQEGQGAWITEAFF. The rearrangement links TRBV4-2 to TRBJ1-1; 12 positions match TRBD1. J lost 4 bases, V lost 0 bases, and 6 bases had no gene match. Germline V CDR1 and CDR2: LGHNA, YNFKEQ. This CDR3 is built from 17 residues.

Here the CDR3 DNA reads TGTGCCAGCGCACCCCCCAGGCATAGCAATCAGCCCCAGCATTTT. It codes for CASAPPRHSNQPQHF. V and J are TRBV28 and TRBJ1-5; D unclear. The V end lost 8 bases, the J end lost 0 bases, and 14 bases lay between the germline ends. The CDR3 has 15 residues. Germline loops: CDR1 MDHEN, CDR2 SYDVKM.

The gene calls are TRBV30 and TRBJ1-1, with 8 bases identical to TRBD1. The germline V gene encodes CDR1 GTSNPN and CDR2 SVGIG (reference sequence). V was clipped by 0 bases and J by 6 bases; unmatched bases: 9. The CDR3 length is 15 residues. CDR3 sequence: CAWSVHGTGLAEAFF. The CDR3 nucleotides are TGTGCCTGGAGTGTGCATGGGACAGGCCTGGCTGAAGCTTTCTTT. The entire variable domain, with the rest obtained from reference TRBV30 and TRBJ1-1, is as follows: SQTIHQWPATLVQPVGSPLSLECTVEGTSNPNLYWYRQAAGRGLQLLFYSVGIGQISSEVPQNLSASRPQDRQFILSSKKLLLSDSGFYLCAWSVHGTGLAEAFFGQGTRLTVV.

The rearrangement uses TRBV11-3 and TRBJ2-2; D is ambiguous. This CDR3 region has 13 residues. Trimming pared 3 bases from V and 4 bases from J, leaving 6 bases between. The germline V gene has CDR1 SGHNT and CDR2 YENEEA. The CDR3 sequence: CASSFSPTGELFF. For the CDR3, the DNA is TGTGCCAGCAGCTTCTCCCCCACCGGGGAGCTGTTTTTT.